The present T cell receptor (beta chain) was sequenced within a study of blood T cell repertoires in COVID-19. V shed 4 bases, J shed 5 bases, and the junction held 9 bases outside the gene matches. The CDR3 has 14 residues. Germline V gives CDR1 SQVTM, CDR2 ANQGSEA. Clones were sequenced by immunoSEQ multiplex PCR, and TCRdb holds only the in-frame ones, with some missing. The sample has approximately 240,000 clones, 70% to 85% seen once; the top ten hold 1.3%. This sequence joins TRBV29-1 and TRBJ2-3, with 7 bases aligning to TRBD1. The TCR comes from a middle-aged woman with acute COVID-19. The sample comprised PBMCs or T cells enriched from blood (not recorded which). For the CDR3, the DNA is TGCAGCGTTGCGGGACAGCTAACCGAAGATACGCAGTATTTT. It specifies CSVAGQLTEDTQYF.